This is a list of T cell receptor beta chains from one sample in a study of T cells in Graves' hyperthyroidism and ophthalmopathy. TCRdb re-analysed the multiplex PCR reads in MiXCR, keeping a single row per CDR3 protein. The table has a few hundred thousand distinct CDR3 sequences, roughly 14% seen once. Specimen: blood. These receptors were taken from a woman aged 18-29 years with Graves' hyperthyroidism. CDR3s include the opening cysteine and the closing phenylalanine or tryptophan. The order of the fields is V gene, J gene, D gene, clone size, CDR3 DNA, CDR3 protein. The D gene is left open where the match is weak. A row's size may be missing; if present it is once, few, many or a size class.

V: TRBV4-2
J: TRBJ2-5
D: -
size: many
DNA: TGTGCCAGCAGCCAAGGGGGGGTCTCGGAGACCCAGTACTTC
CDR3: CASSQGGVSETQYF

V: TRBV2
J: TRBJ2-5
D: TRBD2
size: few
DNA: TGTGCCAGCAGGGGACTAGCACTCACCGGGGAGACCCAGTACTTC
CDR3: CASRGLALTGETQYF

V: TRBV27
J: TRBJ1-2
D: -
size: many
DNA: TGTGCCAGCAGCCCTACGGGACTTTTAAACTATGGCTACACCTTC
CDR3: CASSPTGLLNYGYTF

V: TRBV5-5
J: TRBJ1-4
D: -
size: -
DNA: TGTGCCAGCAGCTTGGCGAATCCTGAAAAACTGTTTTTT
CDR3: CASSLANPEKLFF

V: TRBV6-6
J: TRBJ1-2
D: TRBD1
size: many
DNA: TGTGCCAGCAGTTACATTAGGACAGGGGGAAACTATGGCTACACCTTC
CDR3: CASSYIRTGGNYGYTF

V: TRBV3-1
J: TRBJ2-7
D: -
size: -
DNA: TGTGCCAGCAGCTATCGTACAGGGAGGTCCTACGAGCAGTACTTC
CDR3: CASSYRTGRSYEQYF

V: TRBV3-1
J: TRBJ1-2
D: TRBD1
size: many
DNA: TGTGCCAGCAGCCAAGACGGGACAGGGGGCTTCGGCTATGGCTACACCTTC
CDR3: CASSQDGTGGFGYGYTF

V: TRBV6-1
J: TRBJ1-2
D: TRBD1
size: many
DNA: TGTGCCAGCTTGAGGGGGCAGGACTATGGCTACACCTTC
CDR3: CASLRGQDYGYTF

V: TRBV5-1
J: TRBJ2-2
D: -
size: many
DNA: TGCGCCAGCCTTGGAAACACCGGGGAGCTGTTTTTT
CDR3: CASLGNTGELFF

V: TRBV12-3/TRBV12-4
J: TRBJ2-2
D: TRBD1
size: many
DNA: TGTGCCAGCAGAGGGGGACAGGGCACCGGGGAGCTGTTTTTT
CDR3: CASRGGQGTGELFF

V: TRBV7-3
J: TRBJ2-1
D: -
size: once
DNA: TGTGCCAGCAGCTTAAAAAAACTAGCAAATGAGCAGTTCTTC
CDR3: CASSLKKLANEQFF

V: TRBV30
J: TRBJ1-6
D: -
size: many
DNA: TGTGCCTGGAGGACCAGTAGAGGGGCGGGGGATAATTCACCCCTCCACTTT
CDR3: CAWRTSRGAGDNSPLHF

V: TRBV7-9
J: TRBJ2-1
D: TRBD1
size: many
DNA: TGTGCCAGCAGCCAACGCCAACGGACAGGCCGGGCAGTATGGAATGAGCAGTTCTTC
CDR3: CASSQRQRTGRAVWNEQFF

V: TRBV7-2
J: TRBJ2-6
D: -
size: few
DNA: TGTGCCAGCAGCCCCTCTTCCTCTGGGGCCAACGTCCTGACTTTC
CDR3: CASSPSSSGANVLTF

V: TRBV19
J: TRBJ2-3
D: -
size: few
DNA: TGTGCCAGTAGTCCCCGGTGGGGGGGCGTCGAGGCAGATACGCAGTATTTT
CDR3: CASSPRWGGVEADTQYF

V: TRBV7-9
J: TRBJ1-5
D: -
size: -
DNA: TGTGCCAGCAGCTTAGGGGGGGGAGTTCTTCAGCCCCAGCATTTT
CDR3: CASSLGGGVLQPQHF

V: TRBV28
J: TRBJ1-2
D: -
size: many
DNA: TGTGCCAGCAGTTTTGAGGGCCTCGAGGGCTACACCTTC
CDR3: CASSFEGLEGYTF

V: TRBV20-1
J: TRBJ2-7
D: -
size: many
DNA: TGCAGTGCTAGTGCAGTGTCCTACGAGCAGTACTTC
CDR3: CSASAVSYEQYF

V: TRBV30
J: TRBJ1-1
D: -
size: many
DNA: TGTGCCTGGAGTGTTTCGGTGGGCACTGAAGCTTTCTTT
CDR3: CAWSVSVGTEAFF

V: TRBV20-1
J: TRBJ1-6
D: -
size: many
DNA: TGCAGTGCTAGAGATTTCGGCAGGGCGGGTTCACCCCTCCACTTT
CDR3: CSARDFGRAGSPLHF

V: TRBV19
J: TRBJ1-5
D: -
size: many
DNA: TGTGCCAGCGGCCCGGAATCGCGCAATCAGCCCCAGCATTTT
CDR3: CASGPESRNQPQHF

V: TRBV5-1
J: TRBJ1-1
D: -
size: -
DNA: TGCGCCAGCAGCTTGGAGGTGGGGAGGAAAGCTTTCTTT
CDR3: CASSLEVGRKAFF

V: TRBV3-1
J: TRBJ2-7
D: TRBD1
size: many
DNA: TGTGCCAGCAGCCCCTGGCAGGGGGCCAACGAGCAGTACTTC
CDR3: CASSPWQGANEQYF

V: TRBV6-1
J: TRBJ2-3
D: -
size: few
DNA: TGTGCCAGCAGTGATACGGGGACCGGCACAGATACGCAGTATTTT
CDR3: CASSDTGTGTDTQYF

V: TRBV5-1
J: TRBJ2-2
D: TRBD1
size: -
DNA: TGCGCCAGCAGCCGAGACGAACCAGGGACAGGGGGCACCGGGGAGCTGTTTTTT
CDR3: CASSRDEPGTGGTGELFF

V: TRBV5-4
J: TRBJ2-5
D: -
size: few
DNA: TGTGCCAGCAGCTCCCGGGGCAGGACAGTGTTCTACTTC
CDR3: CASSSRGRTVFYF

V: TRBV2
J: TRBJ2-7
D: -
size: many
DNA: TGTGCCAGCAGCCTCCCGAGGGGGGGGGGCGCCTACGAGCAGTACTTC
CDR3: CASSLPRGGGAYEQYF

V: TRBV12-3/TRBV12-4
J: TRBJ2-5
D: TRBD1
size: many
DNA: TGTGCCAGCAGTCGGGACAGGCCAATAGAGACCCAGTACTTC
CDR3: CASSRDRPIETQYF

V: TRBV7-9
J: TRBJ1-4
D: -
size: many
DNA: TGTGCCAGCAGCACCCCGGGATTTAATGAAAAACTGTTTTTT
CDR3: CASSTPGFNEKLFF

V: TRBV2
J: TRBJ2-3
D: -
size: once
DNA: TGTGCCATCGATTCACAGGGAAACACAGATACGCAGTATTTT
CDR3: CAIDSQGNTDTQYF

V: TRBV30
J: TRBJ1-6
D: -
size: many
DNA: TGTGCCTGGAGTTTGACAGATTCACCCCTCCACTTT
CDR3: CAWSLTDSPLHF

V: TRBV6-1
J: TRBJ2-1
D: -
size: many
DNA: TGTGCCAGCAGCCCGGCCGACAGTCAACTTAAATTTTACAATGAGCAGTTCTTC
CDR3: CASSPADSQLKFYNEQFF

V: TRBV12-5
J: TRBJ1-5
D: -
size: many
DNA: TGTGCTAGTGCCCTCGGGGCTGAGATTCAGCCCCAGCATTTT
CDR3: CASALGAEIQPQHF

V: TRBV4-1
J: TRBJ2-7
D: TRBD1
size: -
DNA: TGCGCCAGCAGCCATCGAACAGGGGACTACGAGCAGTACTTC
CDR3: CASSHRTGDYEQYF

V: TRBV2
J: TRBJ1-1
D: TRBD1
size: many
DNA: TGTGCCAGCATTGGACAGGGGGCGTCGTCCACTGAAGCTTTCTTT
CDR3: CASIGQGASSTEAFF

V: TRBV5-1
J: TRBJ1-2
D: TRBD1
size: many
DNA: TGCGCCAGCAGGCCCGGGACAGGGCCTTATGGCTACACCTTC
CDR3: CASRPGTGPYGYTF

V: TRBV10-3
J: TRBJ2-7
D: TRBD2
size: many
DNA: TGTGCCACCGGAGCGGGGGACCAATACGAGCAGTACTTC
CDR3: CATGAGDQYEQYF

V: TRBV28
J: TRBJ2-7
D: TRBD1
size: many
DNA: TGTGCCAGCAGTCCCCGGACAGGATTCTCCTACGAGCAGTACTTC
CDR3: CASSPRTGFSYEQYF

V: TRBV5-4
J: TRBJ1-5
D: -
size: -
DNA: TGTGCCAGCAGTACTGACTTGGCGCCCGATCAGCCCCAGCATTTT
CDR3: CASSTDLAPDQPQHF

V: TRBV28
J: TRBJ2-2
D: -
size: -
DNA: TGTGCCAGCAGCTACCAGGGCGACGGGGAGCCGTTTTTT
CDR3: CASSYQGDGEPFF

V: TRBV11-3
J: TRBJ2-7
D: -
size: few
DNA: TGTGCCAGCAGCACACCTCAGGGCTACGAGCAGTACTTC
CDR3: CASSTPQGYEQYF